The 9 T cell receptor beta chains listed next were all sequenced from one sample in a study of blood T cell repertoires in COVID-19. Sequencing was performed with immunoSEQ multiplex PCR; in TCRdb, only in-frame clones are kept and a portion is missing. There are about 60,000 clones in the sample; 80% to 95% occur only once, and around 2.3% lies in the top ten. Sequences were obtained from peripheral blood. The receptor set was obtained from a man aged 60 to 69 with acute or convalescent COVID-19.

The chain employs TRBV7-9 and TRBJ1-4; D might be TRBD1 (6 bases). Germline CDR1 reads SEHNR; CDR2 reads FQNEAQ (reference sequence). The CDR3 spans 15 residues. The V end lost 1 base, the J end lost 5 bases, and 11 bases lay between the germline ends. The CDR3, as DNA: TGTGCCAGCAGCTTAGAGGGGGTCAGGAATGAAAAACTGTTTTTT. Translation gives CASSLEGVRNEKLFF.

The chain uses TRBV28 and TRBJ2-7; 10 nucleotides agree with TRBD2. V lost 4 bases, J lost 4 bases, and 7 bases stayed unmatched. The germline V gene encodes CDR1 MDHEN and CDR2 SYDVKM. The CDR3 totals 15 residues. CDR3 nucleotide sequence: TGTGCCAGCAGTTCGCCGGGACTAGCGATTTACGAGCAGTACTTC. Its translation: CASSSPGLAIYEQYF.

This chain joins TRBV5-4 and TRBJ2-1, with a possible D match to TRBD2 (6 bases). There are 15 residues in the CDR3. Deletions cut 4 bases from V and 4 bases from J, with 15 bases between. The germline V gene has CDR1 SGHNT and CDR2 YYREEE (reference sequence). CDR3 protein: CASSPEGVRYNEQFF. The CDR3 coding sequence is TGTGCCAGCAGCCCGGAGGGAGTGAGGTACAATGAGCAGTTCTTC.

V is TRBV5-4 and J is TRBJ1-1; D is unclear. The CDR3 is 14 amino acids. Trimming removed 4 bases from V and 4 bases from J, with 14 bases in between. Germline V gene sequence: CDR1 SGHNT, CDR2 YYREEE (reference sequence). The CDR3 loop is CASSPPEGITEAFF. The DNA for the CDR3 is TGTGCCAGCAGCCCACCGGAGGGAATCACTGAAGCTTTCTTT.

The J gene is TRBJ1-3, the V gene TRBV6-2 or TRBV6-3; D perhaps matches TRBD1 (6 bases). This CDR3 is 14 amino acids long. Trimming removed 2 bases at V and 2 bases at J, with 7 bases between. Looked up from germline, CDR1 is MNHEY and CDR2 is SVGEGT. CDR3 region: CASSYGGPGNTIYF. The CDR3 nucleotides are TGTGCCAGCAGTTACGGGGGCCCTGGAAACACCATATATTTT.

The CDR3 coding sequence is TGTGCCAGCAGCCCACAACCCGCACAGGACACCGGGGAGCTGTTTTTT. Protein: CASSPQPAQDTGELFF. This chain links TRBV7-3 with TRBJ2-2, with D perhaps TRBD1 (5 bases). This CDR3 has 16 amino acids. Trimming stripped 5 bases from V and 3 bases from J, with 16 bases between. CDR1 is SGHTA, CDR2 FQGTGA, per germline.

V and J are TRBV14 and TRBJ2-3, with 8 bases matching TRBD2. This CDR3 spans 17 amino acids. Germline CDR1 and CDR2: SGHDN and FVKESK. Trimming cost V 4 bases and J 1 base; bases outside gene matches: 10. The CDR3 DNA reads TGTGCCAGCAGCCTCACCTATAGCGGGGCCCGCACAGATACGCAGTATTTT. It is translated as CASSLTYSGARTDTQYF.

The rearrangement joins TRBV7-8 to TRBJ1-2; D gene unclear. The V gene lost 5 bases and the J gene lost 2 bases, with 15 bases spanning the gap. The CDR3 runs 15 residues. CDR1 and CDR2 from the germline V gene are SGHVS and FQNEAQ. DNA for the CDR3: TGTGCCAGCAGCCGTGTAGCGGTAGGGAACTATGGCTACACCTTC. Amino acid sequence: CASSRVAVGNYGYTF.

The chain couples TRBV6-6 to TRBJ1-1; D not certain. The CDR3 is 14 amino acids. Trimming took off 5 bases at V and 4 bases at J, with 14 bases between the two ends. Germline lookup yields CDR1 MNHNY and CDR2 SVGAGI (reference sequence). This CDR3 reads CASSTSGISTEAFF. CDR3 sequence (DNA): TGTGCCAGCAGTACCTCGGGGATCAGCACTGAAGCTTTCTTT.